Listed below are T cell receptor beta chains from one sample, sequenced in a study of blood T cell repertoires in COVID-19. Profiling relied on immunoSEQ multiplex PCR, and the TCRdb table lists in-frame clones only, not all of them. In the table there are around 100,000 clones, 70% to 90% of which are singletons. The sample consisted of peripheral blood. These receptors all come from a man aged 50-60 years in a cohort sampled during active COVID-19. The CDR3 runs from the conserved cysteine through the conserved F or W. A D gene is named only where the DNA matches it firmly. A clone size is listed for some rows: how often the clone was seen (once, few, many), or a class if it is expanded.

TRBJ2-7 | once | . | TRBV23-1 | TGCGCCAGCAGTCAAACCAGGGACGAGCAGTACTTC | CASSQTRDEQYF
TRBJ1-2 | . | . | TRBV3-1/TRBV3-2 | TGTGCCAGCAAGCAAGGGGGAGCAGATCGCGGCTACACCTTC | CASKQGGADRGYTF
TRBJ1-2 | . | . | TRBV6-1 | TGTGCCAGCAGTGATGGGAGGATAGCAAACTATGGCTACACCTTC | CASSDGRIANYGYTF
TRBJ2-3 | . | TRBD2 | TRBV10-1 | TGCGCCAGCAGTTCCTTCCCGGGGGGTACGCAGTATTTT | CASSSFPGGTQYF
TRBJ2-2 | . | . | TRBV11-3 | TGTGCCAGCAGACTTGCCCAACTAAAATCGAACACCGGGGAGCTGTTTTTT | CASRLAQLKSNTGELFF
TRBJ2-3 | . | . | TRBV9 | TGTGCCAGCAGCGTAGAGTTGGACAGAAGCACAGATACGCAGTATTTT | CASSVELDRSTDTQYF
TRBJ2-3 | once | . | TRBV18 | TGTGCCAGCTCACCACCGAGACAGGAAAATACGCAGTATTTT | CASSPPRQENTQYF
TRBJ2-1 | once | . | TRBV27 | TGTGCCAGCCGCGGGCAGGTCGATGAGCAGTTCTTC | CASRGQVDEQFF
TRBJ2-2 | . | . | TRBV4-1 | TGCGCCAGCAGCCAGGCACCGCTCCCGAACACCGGGGAGCTGTTTTTT | CASSQAPLPNTGELFF
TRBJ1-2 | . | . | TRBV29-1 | TGCAGCGTAGGGTCCGGGTCAGGGCCGTTGGGCTACACCTTC | CSVGSGSGPLGYTF
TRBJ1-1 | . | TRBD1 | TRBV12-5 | TGTGCTAGTGGTCCCCGGACAGGAGTGAACACTGAAGCTTTCTTT | CASGPRTGVNTEAFF
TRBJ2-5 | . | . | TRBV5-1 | TGCGCCAGCGCGGGGTTAAACCAAGAGACCCAGTACTTC | CASAGLNQETQYF
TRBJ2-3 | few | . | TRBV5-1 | TGCGCCAGCAGCGCGGCCGCCCGACTAGACACAGATACGCAGTATTTT | CASSAAARLDTDTQYF
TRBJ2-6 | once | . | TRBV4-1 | TGCGCCAGCAGCCCCCTGAGCTCTGGGGCCAACGTCCTGACTTTC | CASSPLSSGANVLTF
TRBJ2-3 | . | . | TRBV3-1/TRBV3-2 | TGTGCCAGCAGCCAAGATATGGGGGGGGCTTTAGCAGATACGCAGTATTTT | CASSQDMGGALADTQYF
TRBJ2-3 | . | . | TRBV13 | TGTGCCAGCAGCCGGACAGCGCAGATTACGCAGTATTTT | CASSRTAQITQYF
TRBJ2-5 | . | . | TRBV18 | TGTGCCAGCTCACCTCAGGGATTGGGGGAGACCCAGTACTTC | CASSPQGLGETQYF
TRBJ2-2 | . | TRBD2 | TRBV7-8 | TGTGCCAGCAGCCGGACTAGCGGGGGCACCGGGGAGCTGTTTTTT | CASSRTSGGTGELFF
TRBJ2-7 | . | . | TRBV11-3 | TGTGCCAGCAGCTTTCAGGGCGCATACGAGCAGTACTTC | CASSFQGAYEQYF
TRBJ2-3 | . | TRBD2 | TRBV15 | TGTGCCACCAGCAGAGGGGGGCCAGCGGGGGCCTACACAGATACGCAGTATTTT | CATSRGGPAGAYTDTQYF
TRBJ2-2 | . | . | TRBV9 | TGTGCCAGCAGACAGGTTTATACCGGGGAGCTGTTTTTT | CASRQVYTGELFF
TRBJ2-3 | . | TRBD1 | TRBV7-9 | TGTGCCAGCAGCGGGACAGGGGGCATTGTAGATACGCAGTATTTT | CASSGTGGIVDTQYF
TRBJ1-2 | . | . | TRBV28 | TGTGCCAGCACCTCGAACTATGGCTACACCTTC | CASTSNYGYTF
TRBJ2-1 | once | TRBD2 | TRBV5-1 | TGCGCCAGCAGCAAAGAACTCTCGGGGGGCTCCTACAATGAGCAGTTCTTC | CASSKELSGGSYNEQFF
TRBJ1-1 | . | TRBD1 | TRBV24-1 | TGTGCCACACCTGCGAAGGGGGCGCTGGGCACTGAAGCTTTCTTT | CATPAKGALGTEAFF
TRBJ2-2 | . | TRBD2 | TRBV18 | TGTGCCAGCTCAGAGGCACTAGCGCCTACCGGGGAGCTGTTTTTT | CASSEALAPTGELFF
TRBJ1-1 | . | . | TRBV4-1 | TGCGCCAGCAGCCAAGATTTGGGACACTACACTGAAGCTTTCTTT | CASSQDLGHYTEAFF
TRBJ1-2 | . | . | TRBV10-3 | TGTGCCATCAGTGGGCAGGGGAATTATGGCTACACCTTC | CAISGQGNYGYTF
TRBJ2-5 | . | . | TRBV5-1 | TGCGCCAGCAGCTTGTCGGAGGGAAAGACCCAGTACTTC | CASSLSEGKTQYF
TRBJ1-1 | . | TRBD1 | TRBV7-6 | TGTGCCAGCAGCTTGAGTGACAGGGAAGAAACTGAAGCTTTCTTT | CASSLSDREETEAFF
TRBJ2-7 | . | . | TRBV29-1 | TGCAGCGTATTAACGGGGTTCTACGAGCAGTACTTC | CSVLTGFYEQYF
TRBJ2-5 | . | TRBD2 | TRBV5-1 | TGCGCCAGCAGCTTGGAGCCACGGGGGGGCTTGTCAGAGACCCAGTACTTC | CASSLEPRGGLSETQYF